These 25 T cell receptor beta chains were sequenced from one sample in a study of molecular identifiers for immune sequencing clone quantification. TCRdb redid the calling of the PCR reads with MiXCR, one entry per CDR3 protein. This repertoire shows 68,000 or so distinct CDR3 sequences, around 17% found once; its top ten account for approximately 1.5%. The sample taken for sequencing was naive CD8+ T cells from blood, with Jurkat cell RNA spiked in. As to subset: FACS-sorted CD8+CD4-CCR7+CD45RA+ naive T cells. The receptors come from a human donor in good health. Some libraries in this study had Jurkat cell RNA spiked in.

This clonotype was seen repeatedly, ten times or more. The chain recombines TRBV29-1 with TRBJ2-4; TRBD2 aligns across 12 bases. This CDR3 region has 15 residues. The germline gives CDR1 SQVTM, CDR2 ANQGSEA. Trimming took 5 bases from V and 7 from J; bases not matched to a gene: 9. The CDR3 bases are TGCAGCGTTTGGGTGGCCGGGACTAGCGGGAACATTCAGTACTTC. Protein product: CSVWVAGTSGNIQYF.

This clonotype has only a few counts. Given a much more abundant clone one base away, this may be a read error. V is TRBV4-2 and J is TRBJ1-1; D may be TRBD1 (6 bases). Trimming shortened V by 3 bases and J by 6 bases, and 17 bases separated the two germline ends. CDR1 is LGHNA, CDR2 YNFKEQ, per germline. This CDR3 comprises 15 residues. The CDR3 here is CASSHSGEFNSEAFF. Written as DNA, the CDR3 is TGTGCCAGCAGCCACTCAGGGGAGTTCAACTCTGAAGCTTTCTTT.

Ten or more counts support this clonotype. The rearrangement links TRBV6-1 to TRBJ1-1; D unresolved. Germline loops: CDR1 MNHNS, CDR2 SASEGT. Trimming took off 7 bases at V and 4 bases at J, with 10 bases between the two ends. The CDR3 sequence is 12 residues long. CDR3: CASIRSGTEAFF. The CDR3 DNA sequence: TGTGCCAGCATTCGCTCGGGCACTGAAGCTTTCTTT.

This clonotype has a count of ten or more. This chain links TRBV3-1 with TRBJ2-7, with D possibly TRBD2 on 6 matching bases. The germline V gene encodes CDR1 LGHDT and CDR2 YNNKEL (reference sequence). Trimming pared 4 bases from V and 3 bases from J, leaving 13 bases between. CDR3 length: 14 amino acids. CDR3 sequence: CASSPGLGIYEQYF. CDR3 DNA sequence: TGTGCCAGCAGCCCGGGACTGGGAATCTACGAGCAGTACTTC.

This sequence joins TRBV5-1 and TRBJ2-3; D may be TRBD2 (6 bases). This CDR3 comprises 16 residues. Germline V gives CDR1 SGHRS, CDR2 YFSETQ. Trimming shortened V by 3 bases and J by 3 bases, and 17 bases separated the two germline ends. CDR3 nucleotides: TGCGCCAGCAGCTCAGGGCGGGGTGAGGTGACAGATACGCAGTATTTT. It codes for CASSSGRGEVTDTQYF.

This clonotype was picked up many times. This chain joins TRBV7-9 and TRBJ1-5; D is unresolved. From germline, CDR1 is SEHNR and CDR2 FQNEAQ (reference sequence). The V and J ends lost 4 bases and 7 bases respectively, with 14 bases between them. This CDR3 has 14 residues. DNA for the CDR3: TGTGCCAGCAGCTCGGGCCTACCAACCCAGCCCCAGCATTTT. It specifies CASSSGLPTQPQHF.

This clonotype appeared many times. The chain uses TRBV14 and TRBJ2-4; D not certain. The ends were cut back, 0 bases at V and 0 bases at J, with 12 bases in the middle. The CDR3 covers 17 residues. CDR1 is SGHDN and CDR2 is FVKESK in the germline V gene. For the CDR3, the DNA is TGTGCCAGCAGCCAAGACGGGCAGGCCATAGCCAAAAACATTCAGTACTTC. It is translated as CASSQDGQAIAKNIQYF.

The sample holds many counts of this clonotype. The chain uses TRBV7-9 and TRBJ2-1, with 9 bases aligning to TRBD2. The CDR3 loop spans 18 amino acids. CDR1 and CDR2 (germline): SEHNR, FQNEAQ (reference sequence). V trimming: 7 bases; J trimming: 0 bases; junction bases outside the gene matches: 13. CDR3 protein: CASTQRGSSGSSYNEQFF. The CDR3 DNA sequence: TGTGCCAGCACCCAAAGGGGGAGTAGCGGGAGCTCCTACAATGAGCAGTTCTTC.

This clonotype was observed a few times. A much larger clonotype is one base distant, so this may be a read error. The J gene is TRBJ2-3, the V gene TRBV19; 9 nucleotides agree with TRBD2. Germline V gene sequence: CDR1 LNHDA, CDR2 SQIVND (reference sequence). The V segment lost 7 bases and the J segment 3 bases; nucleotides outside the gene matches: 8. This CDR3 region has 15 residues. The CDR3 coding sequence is TGTGCCAGTATCTTTAGCGGGAGAGGGACAGATACGCAGTATTTT. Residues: CASIFSGRGTDTQYF.

CDR3 protein: CASSETGQGNTEAFF. For the CDR3, the DNA is TGTGCCAGCAGTGAAACCGGACAGGGGAACACTGAAGCTTTCTTT. This chain connects TRBV2 to TRBJ1-1; 8 positions agree with TRBD1. The CDR3 spans 15 residues. Looked up from germline, CDR1 is SNHLY and CDR2 is FYNNEI. Trimming took 2 bases from V and 1 from J; bases not matched to a gene: 3.

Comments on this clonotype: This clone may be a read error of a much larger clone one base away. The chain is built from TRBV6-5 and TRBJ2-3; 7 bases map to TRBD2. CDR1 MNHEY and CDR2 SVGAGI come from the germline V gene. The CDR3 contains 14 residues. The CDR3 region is CTSSYYGGTDTQYF. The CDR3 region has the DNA TGTACCAGCAGTTATTACGGGGGGACAGATACGCAGTATTTT.

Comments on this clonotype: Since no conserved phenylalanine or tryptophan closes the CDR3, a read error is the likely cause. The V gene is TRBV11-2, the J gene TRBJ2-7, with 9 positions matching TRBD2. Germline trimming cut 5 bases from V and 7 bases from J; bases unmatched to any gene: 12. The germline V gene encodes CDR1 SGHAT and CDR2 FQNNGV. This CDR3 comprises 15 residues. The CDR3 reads CASSPTAGGPQEQYL. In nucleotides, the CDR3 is TGTGCCAGCAGCCCTACGGCGGGAGGGCCGCAGGAGCAGTACCTC.

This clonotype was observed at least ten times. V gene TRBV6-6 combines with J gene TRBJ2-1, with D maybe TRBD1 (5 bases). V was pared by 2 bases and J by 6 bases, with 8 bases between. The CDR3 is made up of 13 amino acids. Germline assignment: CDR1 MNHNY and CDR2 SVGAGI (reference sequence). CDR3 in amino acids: CASSYRQLNEQFF. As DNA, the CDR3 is TGTGCCAGCAGTTACCGACAGCTCAATGAGCAGTTCTTC.

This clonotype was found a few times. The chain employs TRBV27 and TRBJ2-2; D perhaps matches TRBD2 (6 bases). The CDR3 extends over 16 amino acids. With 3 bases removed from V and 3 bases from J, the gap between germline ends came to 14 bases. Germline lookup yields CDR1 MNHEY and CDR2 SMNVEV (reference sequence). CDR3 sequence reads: CASSFPTGVDTGELFF. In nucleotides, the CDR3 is TGTGCCAGCAGTTTTCCGACGGGAGTAGACACCGGGGAGCTGTTTTTT.

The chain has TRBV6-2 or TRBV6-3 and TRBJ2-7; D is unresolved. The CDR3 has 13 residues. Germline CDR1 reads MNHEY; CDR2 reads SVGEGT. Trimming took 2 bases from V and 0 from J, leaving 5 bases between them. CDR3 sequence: CASSYLLSYEQYF. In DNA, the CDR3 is TGTGCCAGCAGTTACCTCCTCTCCTACGAGCAGTACTTC.

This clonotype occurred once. CDR3 coding DNA: TGCAGTGCAACAAAGGAGTCCCAAGTCGAGCAGTACTTC. Translation: CSATKESQVEQYF. The V and J genes are TRBV20-1 and TRBJ2-7; D is undetermined. The germline V gene encodes CDR1 DFQATT and CDR2 SNEGSKA (reference sequence). The CDR3 has 13 residues. V was cut by 6 bases and J by 6 bases, with 18 bases left in between.

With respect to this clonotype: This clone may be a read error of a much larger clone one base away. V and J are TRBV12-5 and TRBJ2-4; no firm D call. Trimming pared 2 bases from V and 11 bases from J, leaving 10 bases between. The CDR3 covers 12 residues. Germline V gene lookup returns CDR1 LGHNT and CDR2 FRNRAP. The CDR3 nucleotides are TGTGCTAGTGGTTTGTATCCTGGTCTTCAGTACTTC. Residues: CASGLYPGLQYF.

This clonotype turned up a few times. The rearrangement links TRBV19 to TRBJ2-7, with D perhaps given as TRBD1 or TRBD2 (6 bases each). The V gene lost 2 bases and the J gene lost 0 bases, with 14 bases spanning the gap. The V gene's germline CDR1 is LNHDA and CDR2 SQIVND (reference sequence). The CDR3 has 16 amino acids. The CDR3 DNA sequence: TGTGCCAGTAGTATATCTGGGGGGCAACTCTCCTACGAGCAGTACTTC. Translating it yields CASSISGGQLSYEQYF.

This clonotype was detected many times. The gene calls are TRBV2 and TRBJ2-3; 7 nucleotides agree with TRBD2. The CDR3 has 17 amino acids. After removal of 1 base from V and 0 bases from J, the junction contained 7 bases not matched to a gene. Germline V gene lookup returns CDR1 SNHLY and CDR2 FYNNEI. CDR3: CASSEETMRESTDTQYF. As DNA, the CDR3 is TGTGCCAGCAGTGAAGAGACAATGCGGGAGAGCACAGATACGCAGTATTTT.

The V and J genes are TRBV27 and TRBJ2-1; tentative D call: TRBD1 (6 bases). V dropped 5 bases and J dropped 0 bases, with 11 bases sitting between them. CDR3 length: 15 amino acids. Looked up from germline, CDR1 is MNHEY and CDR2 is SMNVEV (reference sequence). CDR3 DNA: TGTGCCAGCAGTCAGGGGAATTCCTCCTACAATGAGCAGTTCTTC. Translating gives CASSQGNSSYNEQFF.

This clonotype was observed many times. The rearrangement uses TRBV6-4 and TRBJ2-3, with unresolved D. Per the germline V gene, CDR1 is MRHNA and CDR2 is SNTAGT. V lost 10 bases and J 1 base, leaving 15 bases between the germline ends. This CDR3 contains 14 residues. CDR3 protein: CAIRSGRCTDTQYF. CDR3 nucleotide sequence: TGTGCCATCCGTTCGGGTCGGTGCACAGATACGCAGTATTTT.

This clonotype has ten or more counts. The CDR3 nucleotides read TGTGCCATCGGTCCAGGCCTGGGCAATGAGCAGTTCTTC. Protein product: CAIGPGLGNEQFF. V is TRBV10-3 and J is TRBJ2-1; unclear D gene. CDR1 and CDR2 (germline): ENHRY, SYGVKD. V lost 8 bases and J 6 bases, leaving 14 bases between the germline ends. The CDR3 consists of 13 residues.

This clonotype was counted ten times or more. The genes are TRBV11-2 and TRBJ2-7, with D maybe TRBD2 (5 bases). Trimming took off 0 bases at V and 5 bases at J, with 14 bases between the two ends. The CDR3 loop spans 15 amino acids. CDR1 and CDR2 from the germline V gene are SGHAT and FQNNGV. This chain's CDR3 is CASSLDASSFNEQYF. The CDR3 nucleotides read TGTGCCAGCAGCTTAGATGCTAGCTCTTTTAACGAGCAGTACTTC.

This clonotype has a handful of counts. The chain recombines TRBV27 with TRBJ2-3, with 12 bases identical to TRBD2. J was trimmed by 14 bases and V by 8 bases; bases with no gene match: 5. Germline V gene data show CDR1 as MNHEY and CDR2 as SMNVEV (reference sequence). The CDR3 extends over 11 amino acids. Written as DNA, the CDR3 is TGTGCCAGCGGACTAGCGGGAAAGCTGTATTTT. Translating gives CASGLAGKLYF.

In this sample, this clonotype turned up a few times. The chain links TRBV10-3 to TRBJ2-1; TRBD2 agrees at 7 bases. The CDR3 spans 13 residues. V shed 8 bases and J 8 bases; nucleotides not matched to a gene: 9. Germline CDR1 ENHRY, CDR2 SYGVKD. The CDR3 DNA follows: TGTGCCATCGGATCGGGAGGAGTTGATGAGCAGTTCTTC. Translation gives CAIGSGGVDEQFF.